The rows below give T cell receptor beta chains drawn from one sample of a study of Ad26.COV2.S vaccination and SARS-CoV-2 variants. Profiling relied on immunoSEQ multiplex PCR, and the TCRdb table lists in-frame clones only, not all of them. The sample consists of roughly 250,000 clones, around 85% of them appearing once. Here the sequenced sample was peripheral blood, taken in a trial of Ad26.COV2.S vaccine versus placebo. The receptors stem from a person between 18 and 60 years old who received the Ad26.COV2.S COVID-19 vaccine or a placebo. Each CDR3 is given with its conserved first and last residue. A D gene is named only where the DNA matches it firmly. Clone size appears in some rows only: once, few, many, or a class for an expanded clone.

d_call,v_call,j_call,clone_size,cdr3_nt,cdr3_aa
.,TRBV15,TRBJ2-5,.,TGTGCCACCAGCAGAGACGGAGAGGGGACTCAAGAGACCCAGTACTTC,CATSRDGEGTQETQYF
.,TRBV5-6,TRBJ2-1,.,TGTGCCAGCAGCCTCCACAATGAGCAGTTCTTC,CASSLHNEQFF
.,TRBV7-2,TRBJ2-4,.,TGTGCCAGCAGCCCTAAGGGGGGGTGGGGACTAGCCAAAAACATTCAGTACTTC,CASSPKGGWGLAKNIQYF
.,TRBV12-3/TRBV12-4,TRBJ2-1,once,TGTGCCAGCGGGGATCCCAAGGATGAGCAGTTCTTC,CASGDPKDEQFF
.,TRBV25-1,TRBJ2-7,.,TGTGCCAGCAGTGACCCACGGGGCTGGGCCTTTGAGCAGTACTTC,CASSDPRGWAFEQYF
.,TRBV5-1,TRBJ1-2,.,TGCGCCAGCAAGGGGAACAGCGAGGTCTATGGCTACACCTTC,CASKGNSEVYGYTF
.,TRBV18,TRBJ1-2,.,TGTGCCAGCTCACCACCGCTATTCGGAGCGGGGGGAGACTATGGCTACACCTTC,CASSPPLFGAGGDYGYTF
TRBD1,TRBV9,TRBJ1-1,.,TGTGCCAGCAGCCCCAACAGGGGCGACACTGAAGCTTTCTTT,CASSPNRGDTEAFF
TRBD2,TRBV7-3,TRBJ2-1,.,TGTGCCAGCAGCTGGGTAGCGGGAAACCCCAATGAGCAGTTCTTC,CASSWVAGNPNEQFF
.,TRBV15,TRBJ1-1,.,TGTGCCACCAGCCACCTGGTGAACGCTGAAGCTTTCTTT,CATSHLVNAEAFF
.,TRBV7-9,TRBJ1-2,.,TGTGCCAGCAGCCCAATGCGCCGGTTAGACAATCCATATGGCTACACCTTC,CASSPMRRLDNPYGYTF
.,TRBV18,TRBJ2-5,.,TGTGCCAGCTCACCACCGAGTGGCGGGGGCGAGACCCAGTACTTC,CASSPPSGGGETQYF
.,TRBV6-6,TRBJ1-2,.,TGTGCCGGCCTAGGAGGAGGCGCCGGCTACACCTTC,CAGLGGGAGYTF
.,TRBV9,TRBJ1-1,.,TGTGCCAGCAGCGTCGATGGGGCGAACACTGAAGCTTTCTTT,CASSVDGANTEAFF
TRBD1,TRBV7-8,TRBJ1-1,few,TGTGCCAGCAGGCGTGGACAGGCTCAACTGAGGGGGAACACTGAAGCTTTCTTT,CASRRGQAQLRGNTEAFF
TRBD1,TRBV12-3/TRBV12-4,TRBJ2-7,.,TGTGCCAGCAGAACAGGGGCCTCCGAGCAGTACTTC,CASRTGASEQYF
.,TRBV6-5,TRBJ2-1,.,TGTGCCAGCAGTTTTGGGGGGCCCCACAATGAGCAGTTCTTC,CASSFGGPHNEQFF
.,TRBV20-1,TRBJ2-1,once,TGCAGTGCTAGTAATCGTGGGGCCTTGACAAGCTACAATGAGCAGTTCTTC,CSASNRGALTSYNEQFF
TRBD1,TRBV9,TRBJ1-3,.,TGTGCCAGCAGCCCGACTACAGGGGCTGGAAACACCATATATTTT,CASSPTTGAGNTIYF
.,TRBV6-2/TRBV6-3,TRBJ1-1,few,TGTGCCAGCGGCCTCCTACAGGCGAACACTGAAGCTTTCTTT,CASGLLQANTEAFF
.,TRBV5-1,TRBJ1-5,.,TGCGCCAGCAGCTTGGGGGACAATCAGCCCCAGCATTTT,CASSLGDNQPQHF
.,TRBV19,TRBJ2-1,.,TGTGCCAGTAGTCACCGGGACCGGACCTATGAGCAGTTCTTC,CASSHRDRTYEQFF
.,TRBV6-5,TRBJ1-3,.,TGTGCCAGCAGTTACACAGCCTACTCTGGAAACACCATATATTTT,CASSYTAYSGNTIYF
.,TRBV28,TRBJ2-3,.,TGTGCCAGCAGTTTATGGGGGGACACCACAGATACGCAGTATTTT,CASSLWGDTTDTQYF
TRBD1,TRBV11-1,TRBJ2-2,.,TGTGCCAGCAGCACGGGACAGGGGGTTAAAGCGGAGCTGTTTTTT,CASSTGQGVKAELFF
.,TRBV2,TRBJ1-4,once,TGTGCCAGCAGAGTCAGGACCGGTGCAACTAATGAAAAACTGTTTTTT,CASRVRTGATNEKLFF
.,TRBV6-5,TRBJ2-3,once,TGTGCCAGCACTCCGGGGAATTTCGAGCAGTATTTT,CASTPGNFEQYF
.,TRBV6-5,TRBJ1-6,.,TGTGCCAGCAGATTGGACATGGGGCATTCACCCCTCCACTTT,CASRLDMGHSPLHF
TRBD1,TRBV23-1,TRBJ1-1,.,TGCGCCAGCAGTTTCCGGGACAGGGGAAAGTACACTGAAGCTTTCTTT,CASSFRDRGKYTEAFF
.,TRBV9,TRBJ2-2,.,TGTGCCAGCAGCGCCGGGACGGACACCGGGGAGCTGTTTTTT,CASSAGTDTGELFF
.,TRBV7-5,TRBJ2-3,once,TGTGCCAGAAGAGCGGACAGGGAGTACGGGACAGATACGCAGTATTTT,CARRADREYGTDTQYF
TRBD1,TRBV24-1,TRBJ1-5,.,TGTGCCACCCAAGACAGGGGAGGCAATCAGCCCCAGCATTTT,CATQDRGGNQPQHF
TRBD1,TRBV19,TRBJ1-6,.,TGTGCCAGTAGTGATCCCGGGACAGCGGGGTCGAATTCACCCCTCCACTTT,CASSDPGTAGSNSPLHF
.,TRBV7-2,TRBJ2-3,.,TGTGCCAGCAGCTTAGGCGGCCTGGCCACAGATACGCAGTATTTT,CASSLGGLATDTQYF
TRBD2,TRBV11-3,TRBJ2-5,.,TGTGCCAGCAGCTTAGGTTTACTAGCGGGATCAAAGGAGACCCAGTACTTC,CASSLGLLAGSKETQYF
.,TRBV6-6,TRBJ2-1,.,TGTGCCAGCACCCTTACCGGCGGCTCCTACAATGAGCAGTTCTTC,CASTLTGGSYNEQFF
.,TRBV9,TRBJ2-2,.,TGTGCCAGCAGCCCCGACCCCCAGGGCGGGGAGCTGTTTTTT,CASSPDPQGGELFF
TRBD2,TRBV9,TRBJ2-4,.,TGTGCCAGCAGCCCCACGGGTGGGACTAGTGAGTTTGGCAAAAACATTCAGTACTTC,CASSPTGGTSEFGKNIQYF
TRBD1,TRBV18,TRBJ2-4,.,TGTGCCAGCTCACCACCGAACAGGGGGATAGCCAAAAACATTCAGTACTTC,CASSPPNRGIAKNIQYF
TRBD1,TRBV18,TRBJ1-2,.,TGTGCCAGCTCACCAATGCCGGGACAGCGGTCGAAGGGCTACACCTTC,CASSPMPGQRSKGYTF
.,TRBV7-3,TRBJ1-1,.,TGTGCCAGCAGCCGCTCCTCGGGGGGAATAAACACTGAAGCTTTCTTT,CASSRSSGGINTEAFF
.,TRBV12-3/TRBV12-4,TRBJ2-7,.,TGTGCCAGCAGCAAGGTCTACGAGCAGTACTTC,CASSKVYEQYF
.,TRBV7-6,TRBJ2-7,.,TGTGCCAGCAGCTTGGTACCCTACGAGCAGTACTTC,CASSLVPYEQYF
.,TRBV4-2,TRBJ1-5,few,TGTGCCAGCAGCCAAGAAGAAGTCCCTGGCGGCAATCAGCCCCAGCATTTT,CASSQEEVPGGNQPQHF
TRBD1,TRBV7-9,TRBJ2-2,.,TGTGCCAGCAGCTGGGGGACAGGTTCGAACACCGGGGAGCTGTTTTTT,CASSWGTGSNTGELFF
.,TRBV4-1,TRBJ1-2,.,TGCGCCAGCAGCCAAACGCAGGCTTCGAACTATGGCTACACCTTC,CASSQTQASNYGYTF
.,TRBV2,TRBJ2-2,.,TGTGCCAGCATCGAAGGTCAGGGGTACACCGGGGAGCTGTTTTTT,CASIEGQGYTGELFF
TRBD2,TRBV2,TRBJ2-1,.,TGTGCCAGCAGGGGGTTTCTAGCGGGAGAAATCAATGAGCAGTTCTTC,CASRGFLAGEINEQFF